This T cell receptor (beta chain) was sequenced for a study of shared clonotypes between healthy human individuals. This clone was counted once. This CDR3 contains 16 residues. Germline assignment: CDR1 SGHNT and CDR2 YYREEE (reference sequence). Germline trimming cut 4 bases from V and 5 bases from J; bases unmatched to any gene: 10. Per the original methods: ImmunoSEQ sequences covered only the junction and lacked quality scores; filtering therefore differed. Clones were sequenced by immunoSEQ multiplex PCR, and TCRdb holds only the in-frame ones, with some missing. For V, J and clone size, that table is used; D and trimming come from the DNA. Of about 710,000 clones listed, 72% are singletons.

This clonotype was sampled from a woman aged 30 to 39 in good health. The rearrangement links TRBV5-4 to TRBJ2-5; TRBD2 matches at 11 bases. The source material was memory CD4+ T cells sorted from blood. The subset is: CD45RA-negative fraction. This CDR3 reads CASSPRPTSGEETQYF. The CDR3 DNA sequence: TGTGCCAGCAGCCCCCGGCCGACTAGCGGGGAGGAGACCCAGTACTTC.